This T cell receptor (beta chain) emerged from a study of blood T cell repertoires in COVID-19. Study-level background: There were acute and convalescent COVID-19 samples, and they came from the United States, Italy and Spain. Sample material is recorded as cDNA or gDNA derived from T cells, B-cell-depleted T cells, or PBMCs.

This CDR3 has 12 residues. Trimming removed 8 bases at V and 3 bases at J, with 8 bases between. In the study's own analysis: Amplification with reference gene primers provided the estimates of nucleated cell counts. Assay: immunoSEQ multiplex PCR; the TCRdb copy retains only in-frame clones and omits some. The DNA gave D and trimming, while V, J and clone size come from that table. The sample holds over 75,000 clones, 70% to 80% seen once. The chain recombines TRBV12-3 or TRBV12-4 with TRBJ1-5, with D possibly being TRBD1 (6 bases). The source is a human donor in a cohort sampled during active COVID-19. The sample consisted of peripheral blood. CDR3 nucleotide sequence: TGTGCCAGCGAGGGGGACAATCAGCCCCAGCATTTT. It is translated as CASEGDNQPQHF.